This record looks at one T cell receptor (beta chain) sequence and its context. Its specificity is unknown. From the 5' RACE reads, TCRdb called clonotypes with MiXCR, one entry per CDR3 protein. The sample lists hundreds of thousands of distinct CDR3 sequences, over 15% occurring once. The CDR3 is made up of 14 amino acids. Germline-derived CDR1 and CDR2 are MNHEY and SMNVEV (reference sequence). The V segment lost 7 bases and the J segment 2 bases; nucleotides outside the gene matches: 3. The data were taken from a study of T-cell memory formation after mild COVID-19. Study findings and constraints: The main location of contracting CD4+ clones was CM and EM, and that of contracting CD8+ clones was EMRA.

This chain connects TRBV27 to TRBJ2-1; TRBD2 matches at 9 bases. Sequenced input: PBMCs or a T cell subset sorted from them (not recorded which). This receptor was identified in a young man who had mild COVID-19 (a few samples of this study predate the infection). Cell type and time point are not known. CDR3 sequence (DNA): TGTGCCAGCACGGGCGGGGGGGCCTACAATGAGCAGTTCTTC. Encoded protein: CASTGGGAYNEQFF.